These 14 T cell receptor beta chains were all obtained from the same sample, sequenced in a study of graft-versus-host responses after intestinal transplantation. Some clones are missing from TCRdb's copy, which holds only in-frame ones; the method was immunoSEQ multiplex PCR. The data contain nearly 45,000 clones, roughly 90% of them seen just once; the ten biggest clones take up 4.4%. The source was PBMCs, collected 524 days after transplant. The receptor set was obtained from a human patient who received an intestinal transplant, so some T cells may come from the graft donor.

This clone was seen only once. J is TRBJ2-3 and V is TRBV6-6; D gene unclear. Trimming left V 7 bases short and J 2 bases short, with 16 bases between. This CDR3 comprises 15 residues. Germline values: CDR1 MNHNY, CDR2 SVGAGI (reference sequence). The CDR3, as DNA: TGTGCCAGCATATTATCGGGTAGACTCACAGATACGCAGTATTTT. This gives the protein CASILSGRLTDTQYF.

The J gene is TRBJ2-7, the V gene TRBV18; possibly TRBD1 or TRBD2 for D (5 bases each). The CDR3 contains 14 residues. The V gene lost 3 bases and the J gene lost 3 bases, with 12 bases spanning the gap. CDR1 is KGHSH and CDR2 is LQKENI in the germline V gene. The CDR3 sequence: CASSPGRGFYEQYF. CDR3 sequence (DNA): TGTGCCAGCTCACCGGGACGGGGATTCTACGAGCAGTACTTC.

This chain uses TRBV10-3 with TRBJ2-2; D gene ambiguous. The V and J ends lost 5 bases and 5 bases respectively, with 3 bases between them. CDR3 length: 11 residues. Germline CDR1 and CDR2: ENHRY and SYGVKD. This CDR3 reads CAISQTGELFF. The DNA of the CDR3 is TGTGCCATCAGTCAGACCGGGGAGCTGTTTTTT.

V is TRBV7-9 and J is TRBJ1-2, with no clear D. The ends were cut back, 5 bases at V and 7 bases at J, with 11 bases in the middle. This CDR3 region has 12 residues. The germline CDR1 and CDR2 sequences are SEHNR and FQNEAQ (reference sequence). CDR3 DNA: TGTGCCAGCAGCGCCCCTAGTGGTGGCTACACCTTC. Translation: CASSAPSGGYTF.

This clone is a singleton in its sample. The chain carries TRBV7-2 and TRBJ2-5; a possible D gene is TRBD2 (6 bases). Germline CDR1 and CDR2: SGHTA and FQGNSA. The germline V and J ends were trimmed by 5 bases and 2 bases, with 15 bases remaining between them. This CDR3 has 15 residues. The CDR3 region has the DNA TGTGCCAGCAGCCCCGAACTAGCAGTTCAAGAGACCCAGTACTTC. This gives the protein CASSPELAVQETQYF.

This chain joins TRBV30 and TRBJ2-7; 7 bases agree with TRBD2. The V gene end was trimmed by 2 bases and the J gene end by 0 bases; junction bases not matched to a gene: 1. This CDR3 has 13 residues. Germline CDR1 is GTSNPN and CDR2 is SVGIG (reference sequence). The CDR3 is CAWSSGVSYEQYF. The CDR3 nucleotides read TGTGCCTGGAGTAGCGGGGTCTCCTACGAGCAGTACTTC.

The chain uses TRBV4-1 and TRBJ2-3; 11 bases map to TRBD2. The CDR3 runs 17 residues. V was clipped by 3 bases and J by 2 bases; unmatched bases: 7. Germline V gives CDR1 MGHRA, CDR2 YSYEKL. The CDR3 here is CASSHPLAGGFTDTQYF. CDR3 nucleotides: TGCGCCAGCAGCCATCCTCTAGCGGGAGGATTCACAGATACGCAGTATTTT.

The chain carries TRBV5-1 and TRBJ2-5; D could derive from TRBD1 or TRBD2 (5 bases each). Trimming pared 5 bases from V and 2 bases from J, leaving 25 bases between. CDR1 SGHRS and CDR2 YFSETQ come from the germline V gene. CDR3 length: 18 amino acids. The CDR3 DNA reads as TGCGCCAGCAGGACACCAAATCTGGGACGGGGTGCGCAAGAGACCCAGTACTTC. The encoded protein is CASRTPNLGRGAQETQYF.

This chain links TRBV19 with TRBJ1-3; unclear D gene. Germline loops: CDR1 LNHDA, CDR2 SQIVND (reference sequence). The germline V and J ends were trimmed by 5 bases and 7 bases, with 15 bases remaining between them. CDR3 size: 14 residues. CDR3 nucleotide sequence: TGTGCCAGTAGTCGCCTCGGGGTGACGAACACCATATATTTT. This codes for CASSRLGVTNTIYF. The full variable domain, rest sourced from reference TRBV19 and TRBJ1-3, is DGGITQSPKYLFRKEGQNVTLSCEQNLNHDAMYWYRQDPGQGLRLIYYSQIVNDFQKGDIAEGYSVSREKKESFPLTVTSAQKNPTAFYLCASSRLGVTNTIYFGEGSWLTVV.

The chain is built from TRBV2 and TRBJ2-7; D not certain. Trimming took off 5 bases at V and 11 bases at J, with 16 bases between the two ends. This CDR3 spans 12 amino acids. Germline V gene sequence: CDR1 SNHLY, CDR2 FYNNEI. The CDR3 DNA follows: TGTGCCAGCAGTCGAAGTGCAGGATCTAAGTACTTC. It codes for CASSRSAGSKYF.

The J gene is TRBJ2-5, the V gene TRBV2; TRBD1 agrees at 9 bases. The CDR3 has 14 amino acids. Germline loops: CDR1 SNHLY, CDR2 FYNNEI. J lost 2 bases, V lost 6 bases, and 4 bases had no gene match. CDR3 sequence reads: CASSKDRGQETQYF. The CDR3 bases are TGTGCCAGCAGCAAGGACAGGGGACAAGAGACCCAGTACTTC.

CDR3 amino acids: CASSYSIWPSKDEQFF. Here the CDR3 DNA reads TGTGCCAGCAGTTACTCGATATGGCCCTCGAAGGATGAGCAGTTCTTC. The V and J genes are TRBV6-5 and TRBJ2-1; D is undetermined. In germline, CDR1 is MNHEY, CDR2 SVGAGI. The CDR3 sequence is 16 residues long. Trimming took 0 bases from V and 8 from J, leaving 17 bases between them.

CDR3: CASGIKSFGEQFF. The CDR3 region has the DNA TGTGCCAGCGGAATAAAGAGTTTTGGTGAGCAGTTCTTC. The V call is TRBV2, the J call TRBJ2-1; no clear D gene. CDR1 SNHLY and CDR2 FYNNEI come from the germline V gene. Trimming removed 8 bases at V and 9 bases at J, with 17 bases between. The length of the CDR3 is 13 residues.

The V and J genes are TRBV28 and TRBJ2-5, with TRBD1 matching over 7 bases. Looked up from germline, CDR1 is MDHEN and CDR2 is SYDVKM. The CDR3 is 17 amino acids. V gave up 1 base and J gave up 2 bases; unmatched junction bases: 10. CDR3 amino acids: CASSLSQQGLEQETQYF. The CDR3 DNA reads TGTGCCAGCAGTTTATCCCAACAGGGGTTGGAGCAAGAGACCCAGTACTTC.